This T cell receptor beta chain was recovered during a study of cytomegalovirus exposure and HLA in healthy donors. The wider study: In a previous analysis, approximately 110 million unique TCR beta sequences were found from 150 million to 200 million T cells. Overall study findings and caveats: Later analysis showed TCR association rates varying by HLA locus, highest for DRB1 and lowest for HLA-C.

The PCR was carried out with 60 Vbeta primers and 13 Jbeta primers. Clones were sequenced by immunoSEQ multiplex PCR, and TCRdb holds only the in-frame ones, with some missing. The data hold about 130,000 clones, with around 75% observed a single time. Note on this clone: Its cognate antigen is unknown.

The source of this sequence is a woman in her forties or fifties in good health and CMV-seronegative. Sequencing used PBMCs.

CDR3 DNA: TGTGCCAGCAAAGCTAGGACAGATTTTAATGAAAAACTGTTTTTT. It translates to CASKARTDFNEKLFF. The chain couples TRBV2 to TRBJ1-4; tentatively, D is TRBD1 (6 bases). Germline-derived CDR1 and CDR2 are SNHLY and FYNNEI. The ends were cut back, 7 bases at V and 4 bases at J, with 16 bases in the middle. The CDR3 consists of 15 residues.